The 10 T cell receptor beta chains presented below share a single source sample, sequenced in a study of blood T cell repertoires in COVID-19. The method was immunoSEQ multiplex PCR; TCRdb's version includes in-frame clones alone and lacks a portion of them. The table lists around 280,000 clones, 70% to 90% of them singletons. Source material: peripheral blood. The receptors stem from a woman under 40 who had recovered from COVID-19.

In DNA, the CDR3 is TGTGCCAGCAGCAGGACAGGGGGCGATCTACCGGATGGCTACACCTTC. It codes for CASSRTGGDLPDGYTF. The chain joins TRBV21-1 to TRBJ1-2; the table's D call TRBD1 went unverified against the DNA. TRBV21-1 is shown as a pseudogene. This CDR3 is 16 amino acids long.

The CDR3 protein is CAISDREDLRADYGYTF. Written as DNA, the CDR3 is TGTGCCATCAGTGACCGGGAGGACTTGAGGGCAGACTATGGCTACACCTTC. This chain uses TRBV10-3 with TRBJ1-2; D not certain. Trimming removed 3 bases from V and 3 bases from J, with 20 bases in between. The CDR3 runs to 17 residues. The germline V gene has CDR1 ENHRY and CDR2 SYGVKD.

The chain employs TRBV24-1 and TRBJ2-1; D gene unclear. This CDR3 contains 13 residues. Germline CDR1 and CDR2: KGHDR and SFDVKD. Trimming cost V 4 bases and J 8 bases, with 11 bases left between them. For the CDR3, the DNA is TGTGCCACCAGTGACCGCCATCACTATGAGCAGTTCTTC. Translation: CATSDRHHYEQFF.

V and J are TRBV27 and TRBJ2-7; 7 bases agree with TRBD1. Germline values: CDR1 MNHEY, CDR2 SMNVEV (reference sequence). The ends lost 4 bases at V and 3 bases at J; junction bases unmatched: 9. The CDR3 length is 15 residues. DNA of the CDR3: TGTGCCAGCAGTTCTCTGGGACAGACCCTCTACGAGCAGTACTTC. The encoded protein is CASSSLGQTLYEQYF.

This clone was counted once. CDR3 loop: CSVEIQNTEAFF. CDR3 coding DNA: TGCAGCGTTGAAATCCAGAACACTGAAGCTTTCTTT. The chain joins TRBV29-1 to TRBJ1-1, with D uncertain. The germline V gene has CDR1 SQVTM and CDR2 ANQGSEA. Trimming left V 2 bases short and J 1 base short, with 5 bases between. CDR3 length: 12 amino acids.

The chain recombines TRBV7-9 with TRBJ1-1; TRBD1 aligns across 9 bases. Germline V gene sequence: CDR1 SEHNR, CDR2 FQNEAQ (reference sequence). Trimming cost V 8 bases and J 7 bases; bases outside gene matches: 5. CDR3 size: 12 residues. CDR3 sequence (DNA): TGTGCCAGCCAGAGGACAGGGGATGAAGCTTTCTTT. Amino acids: CASQRTGDEAFF.

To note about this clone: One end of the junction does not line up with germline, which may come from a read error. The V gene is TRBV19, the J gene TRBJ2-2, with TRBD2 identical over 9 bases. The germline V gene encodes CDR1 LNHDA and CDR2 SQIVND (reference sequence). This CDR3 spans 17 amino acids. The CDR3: CASSIASSGTYTGELFF. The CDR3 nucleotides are TGTGCCAGTAGCATAGCCTCTAGCGGGACCTACACCGGGGAGCTGTTTTTT.

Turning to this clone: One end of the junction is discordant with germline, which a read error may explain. The CDR3 DNA sequence: TGTGCTAGCAGCACGACTACTAAACAAGAGACCCAGTACTTC. Its translation: CASSTTTKQETQYF. The rearrangement links TRBV7-7 to TRBJ2-5; TRBD2 is a possible D gene (5 bases). Germline V gives CDR1 SSHAT, CDR2 FNYEAQ (reference sequence). The CDR3 length is 14 residues.

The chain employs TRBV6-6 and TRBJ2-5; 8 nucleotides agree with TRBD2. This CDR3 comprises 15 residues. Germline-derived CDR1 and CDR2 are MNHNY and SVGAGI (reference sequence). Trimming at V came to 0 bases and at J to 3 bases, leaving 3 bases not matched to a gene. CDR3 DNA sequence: TGTGCCAGCAGTTACTCAGGGCGGGGGGAAGAGACCCAGTACTTC. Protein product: CASSYSGRGEETQYF.

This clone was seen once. The CDR3 protein is CASSQPGDRKLFF. Here the CDR3 DNA reads TGTGCCAGCAGCCAACCAGGGGATAGAAAACTGTTTTTT. This chain joins TRBV14 and TRBJ1-4; perhaps TRBD1 as D (6 bases). Trimming shortened V by 2 bases and J by 10 bases, and 11 bases separated the two germline ends. The germline V gene has CDR1 SGHDN and CDR2 FVKESK. The CDR3 runs 13 residues.